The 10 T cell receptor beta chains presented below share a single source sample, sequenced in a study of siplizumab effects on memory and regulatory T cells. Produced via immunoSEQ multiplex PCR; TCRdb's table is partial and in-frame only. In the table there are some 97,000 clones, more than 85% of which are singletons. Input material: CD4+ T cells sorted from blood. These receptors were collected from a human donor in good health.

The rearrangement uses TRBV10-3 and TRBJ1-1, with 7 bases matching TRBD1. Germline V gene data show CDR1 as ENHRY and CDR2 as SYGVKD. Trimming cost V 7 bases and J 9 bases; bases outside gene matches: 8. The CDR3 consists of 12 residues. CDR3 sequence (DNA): TGTGCCATCAATCAGGGGGGGGCTCAAGCTTTCTTT. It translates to CAINQGGAQAFF.

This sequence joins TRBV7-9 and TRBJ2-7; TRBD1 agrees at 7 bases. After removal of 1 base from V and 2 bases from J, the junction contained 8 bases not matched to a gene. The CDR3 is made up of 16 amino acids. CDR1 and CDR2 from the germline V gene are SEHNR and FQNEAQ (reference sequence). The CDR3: CASSLVSGQPTYEQYF. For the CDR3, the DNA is TGTGCCAGCAGCTTAGTCTCGGGACAGCCGACCTACGAGCAGTACTTC.

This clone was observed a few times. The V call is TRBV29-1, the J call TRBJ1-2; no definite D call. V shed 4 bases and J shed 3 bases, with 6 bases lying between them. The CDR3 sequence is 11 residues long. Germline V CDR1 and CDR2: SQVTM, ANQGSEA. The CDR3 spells CSVGEHYGYTF. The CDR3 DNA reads TGCAGCGTTGGAGAACACTATGGCTACACCTTC.

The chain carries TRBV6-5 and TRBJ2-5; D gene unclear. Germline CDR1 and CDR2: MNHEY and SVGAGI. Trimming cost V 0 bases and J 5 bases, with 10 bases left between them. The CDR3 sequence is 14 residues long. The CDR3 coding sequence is TGTGCCAGCAGTTACTCGATTTCTCTTGAGACCCAGTACTTC. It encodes CASSYSISLETQYF.

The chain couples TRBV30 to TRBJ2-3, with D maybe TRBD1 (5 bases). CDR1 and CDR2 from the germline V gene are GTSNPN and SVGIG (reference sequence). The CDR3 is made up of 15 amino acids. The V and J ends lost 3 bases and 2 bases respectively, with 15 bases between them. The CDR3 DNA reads TGTGCCTGGAGAGCCCGACAGACCCTCACAGATACGCAGTATTTT. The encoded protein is CAWRARQTLTDTQYF.

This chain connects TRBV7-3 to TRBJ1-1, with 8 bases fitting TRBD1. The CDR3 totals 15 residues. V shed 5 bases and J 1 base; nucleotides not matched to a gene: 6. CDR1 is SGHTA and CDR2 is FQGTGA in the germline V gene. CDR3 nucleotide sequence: TGTGCCAGCAGCGCCGTAGGACAGGGGAACACTGAAGCTTTCTTT. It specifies CASSAVGQGNTEAFF.

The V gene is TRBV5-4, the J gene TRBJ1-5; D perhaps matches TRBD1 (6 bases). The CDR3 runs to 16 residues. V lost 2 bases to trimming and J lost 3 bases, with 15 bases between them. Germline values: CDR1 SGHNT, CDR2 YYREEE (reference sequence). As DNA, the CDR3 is TGTGCCAGCAGCTTCGGACACCCAGGGGACAATCAGCCCCAGCATTTT. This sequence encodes CASSFGHPGDNQPQHF.

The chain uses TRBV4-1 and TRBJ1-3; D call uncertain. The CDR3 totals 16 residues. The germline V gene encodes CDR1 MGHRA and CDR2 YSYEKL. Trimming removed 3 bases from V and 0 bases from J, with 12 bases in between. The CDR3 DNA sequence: TGCGCCAGCAGCCAGGAGGACGGCAGCTCTGGAAACACCATATATTTT. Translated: CASSQEDGSSGNTIYF.

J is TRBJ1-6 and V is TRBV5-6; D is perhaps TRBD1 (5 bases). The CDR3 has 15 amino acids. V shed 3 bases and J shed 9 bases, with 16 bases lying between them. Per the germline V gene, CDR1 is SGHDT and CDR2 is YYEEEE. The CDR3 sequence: CASSYERQPTSPLHF. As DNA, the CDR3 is TGTGCCAGCAGCTACGAACGACAGCCAACTTCACCCCTCCACTTT.

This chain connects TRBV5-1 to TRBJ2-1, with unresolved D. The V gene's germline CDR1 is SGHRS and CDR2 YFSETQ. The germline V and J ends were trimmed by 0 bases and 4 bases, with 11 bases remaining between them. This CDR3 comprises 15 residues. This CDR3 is CASSLVADRYNEQFF. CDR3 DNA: TGCGCCAGCAGCTTGGTGGCAGATCGATACAATGAGCAGTTCTTC.